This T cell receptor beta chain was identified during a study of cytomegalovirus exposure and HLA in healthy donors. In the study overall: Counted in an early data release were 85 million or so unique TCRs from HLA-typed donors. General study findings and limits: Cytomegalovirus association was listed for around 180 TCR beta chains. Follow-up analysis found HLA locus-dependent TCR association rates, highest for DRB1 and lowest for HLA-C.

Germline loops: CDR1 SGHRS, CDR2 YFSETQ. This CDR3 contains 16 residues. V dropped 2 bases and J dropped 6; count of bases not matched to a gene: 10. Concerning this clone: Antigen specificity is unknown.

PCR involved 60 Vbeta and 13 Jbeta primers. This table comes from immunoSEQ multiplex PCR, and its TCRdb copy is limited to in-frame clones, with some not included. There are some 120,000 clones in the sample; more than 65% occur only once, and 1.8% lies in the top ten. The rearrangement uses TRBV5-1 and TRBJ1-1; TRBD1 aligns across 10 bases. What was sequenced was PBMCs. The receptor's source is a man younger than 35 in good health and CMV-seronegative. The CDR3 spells CASSFPPGQGSAEAFF. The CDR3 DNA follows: TGCGCCAGCAGCTTCCCCCCGGGACAGGGGAGCGCTGAAGCTTTCTTT.